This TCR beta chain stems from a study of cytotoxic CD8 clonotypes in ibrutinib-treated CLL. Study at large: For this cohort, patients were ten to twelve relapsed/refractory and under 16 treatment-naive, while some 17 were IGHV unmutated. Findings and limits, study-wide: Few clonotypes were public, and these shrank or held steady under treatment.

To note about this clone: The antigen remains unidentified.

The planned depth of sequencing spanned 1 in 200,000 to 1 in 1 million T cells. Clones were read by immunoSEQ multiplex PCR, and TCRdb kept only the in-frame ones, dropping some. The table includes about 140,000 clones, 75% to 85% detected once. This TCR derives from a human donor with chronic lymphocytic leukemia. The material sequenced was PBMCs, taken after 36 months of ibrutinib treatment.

The CDR3 is CATSSDKGAVQPQHF. The CDR3 DNA reads TGTGCCACCAGCTCCGATAAGGGGGCGGTTCAGCCCCAGCATTTT. This chain links TRBV15 with TRBJ1-5; 7 positions agree with TRBD1. Germline CDR1 reads LNHNV; CDR2 reads YYDKDF (reference sequence). The CDR3 consists of 15 residues. J lost 6 bases, V lost 5 bases, and 10 bases had no gene match.